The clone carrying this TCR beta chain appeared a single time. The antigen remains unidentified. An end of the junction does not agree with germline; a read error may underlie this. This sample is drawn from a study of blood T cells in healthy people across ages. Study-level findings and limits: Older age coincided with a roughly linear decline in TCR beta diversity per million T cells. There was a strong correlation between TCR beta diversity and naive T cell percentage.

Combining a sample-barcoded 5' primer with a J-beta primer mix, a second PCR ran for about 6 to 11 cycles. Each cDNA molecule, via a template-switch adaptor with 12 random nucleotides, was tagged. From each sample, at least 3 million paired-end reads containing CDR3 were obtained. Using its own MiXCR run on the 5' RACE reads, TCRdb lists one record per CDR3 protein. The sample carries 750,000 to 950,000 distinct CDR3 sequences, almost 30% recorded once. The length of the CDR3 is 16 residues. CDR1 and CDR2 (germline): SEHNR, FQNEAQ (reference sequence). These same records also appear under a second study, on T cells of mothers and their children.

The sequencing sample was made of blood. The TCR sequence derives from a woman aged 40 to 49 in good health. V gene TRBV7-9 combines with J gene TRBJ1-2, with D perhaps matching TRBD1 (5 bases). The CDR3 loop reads CASSLEGSRPNYGYTF. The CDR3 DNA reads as TGTGCCAGCAGCTTAGAGGGGAGCCGTCCTAACTACGGCTACACCTTC.